This T cell receptor (beta chain) stems from a study of blood T cell repertoires in COVID-19. Study background: Samples came from the United States, Italy and Spain, spanning acute and convalescent COVID-19.

Here immunoSEQ multiplex PCR was the method, and the copy in TCRdb shows in-frame clones only, minus some. The sample lists 150,000 to 200,000 clones, 75% to 90% occurring once. CDR3 length: 14 amino acids. Trimming stripped 6 bases from V and 4 bases from J, with 16 bases between. Germline V gene sequence: CDR1 SQVTM, CDR2 ANQGSEA. Participants were aged about 18 to 95 years, lived in 20 to 30 US areas, and enrolled virtually. J is TRBJ1-3 and V is TRBV29-1, with D perhaps TRBD1 (6 bases). This TCR was recovered from a woman aged 55-69 years who had recovered from COVID-19. The sequencing input was PBMCs or T cells enriched from blood (not recorded which). CDR3 sequence (DNA): TGCAGCGTGTCGATGGGGGCTGAGGGAAACACCATATATTTT. It specifies CSVSMGAEGNTIYF. The variable domain in full, with the rest retrieved from reference TRBV29-1 and TRBJ1-3, is SAVISQKPSRDICQRGTSLTIQCQVDSQVTMMFWYRQQPGQSLTLIATANQGSEATYESGFVIDKFPISRPNLTFSTLTVSNMSPEDSSIYLCSVSMGAEGNTIYFGEGSWLTVV.